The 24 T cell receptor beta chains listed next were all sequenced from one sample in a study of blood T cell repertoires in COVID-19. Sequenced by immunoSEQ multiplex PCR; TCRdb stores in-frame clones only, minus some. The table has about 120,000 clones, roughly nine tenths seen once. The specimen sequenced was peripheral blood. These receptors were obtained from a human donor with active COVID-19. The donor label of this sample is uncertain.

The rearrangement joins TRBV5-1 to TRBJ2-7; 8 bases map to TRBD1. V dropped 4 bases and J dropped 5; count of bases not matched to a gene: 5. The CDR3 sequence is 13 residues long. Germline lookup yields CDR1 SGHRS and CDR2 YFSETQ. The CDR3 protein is CASSTGQGHEQYF. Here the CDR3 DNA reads TGCGCCAGCAGCACAGGACAGGGCCACGAGCAGTACTTC.

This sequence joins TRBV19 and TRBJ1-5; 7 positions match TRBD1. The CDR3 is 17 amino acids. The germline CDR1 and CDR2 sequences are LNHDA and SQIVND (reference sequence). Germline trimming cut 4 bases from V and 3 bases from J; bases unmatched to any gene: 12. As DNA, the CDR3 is TGTGCCAGTAGTACGCAACAGGGGAAGGGTGACAATCAGCCCCAGCATTTT. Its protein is CASSTQQGKGDNQPQHF.

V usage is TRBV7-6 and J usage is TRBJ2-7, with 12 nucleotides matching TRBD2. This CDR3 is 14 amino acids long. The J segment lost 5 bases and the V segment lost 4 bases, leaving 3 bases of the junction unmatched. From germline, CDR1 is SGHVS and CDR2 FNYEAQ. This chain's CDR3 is CASSSGLAGNEQYF. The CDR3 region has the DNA TGTGCCAGCAGCTCTGGACTAGCGGGGAACGAGCAGTACTTC.

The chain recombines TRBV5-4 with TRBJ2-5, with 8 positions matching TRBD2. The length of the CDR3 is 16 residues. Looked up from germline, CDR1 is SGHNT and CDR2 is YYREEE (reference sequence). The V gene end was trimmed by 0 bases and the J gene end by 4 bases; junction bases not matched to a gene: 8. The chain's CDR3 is CASSLETGGLGETQYF. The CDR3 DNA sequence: TGTGCCAGCAGCTTGGAGACGGGGGGGCTGGGAGAGACCCAGTACTTC.

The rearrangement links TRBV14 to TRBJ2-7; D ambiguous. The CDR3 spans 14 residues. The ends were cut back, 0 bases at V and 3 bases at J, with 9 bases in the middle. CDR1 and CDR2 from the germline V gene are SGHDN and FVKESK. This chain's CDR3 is CASSQDSYYYEQYF. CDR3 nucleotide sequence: TGTGCCAGCAGCCAAGATAGCTATTACTACGAGCAGTACTTC. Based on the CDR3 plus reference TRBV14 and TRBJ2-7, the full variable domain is EAGVTQFPSHSVIEKGQTVTLRCDPISGHDNLYWYRRVMGKEIKFLLHFVKESKQDESGMPNNRFLAERTGGTYSTLKVQPAELEDSGVYFCASSQDSYYYEQYFGPGTRLTVT.

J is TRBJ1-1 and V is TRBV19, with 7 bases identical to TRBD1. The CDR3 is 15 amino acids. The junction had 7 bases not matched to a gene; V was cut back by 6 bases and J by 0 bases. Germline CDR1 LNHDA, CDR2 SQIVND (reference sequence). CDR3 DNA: TGTGCCAGTAGCCTCAACAGGGGTATGAACACTGAAGCTTTCTTT. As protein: CASSLNRGMNTEAFF.

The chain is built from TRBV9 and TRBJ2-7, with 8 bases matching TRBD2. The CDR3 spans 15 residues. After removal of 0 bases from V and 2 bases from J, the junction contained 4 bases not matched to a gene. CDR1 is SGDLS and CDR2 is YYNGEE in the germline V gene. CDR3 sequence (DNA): TGTGCCAGCAGCGTAGCGGGGGGGGCTGCCTACGAGCAGTACTTC. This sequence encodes CASSVAGGAAYEQYF.

CDR3 coding DNA: TGTGCCAGCAGCTCCGGGGGACCTAATTCACCCCTCCACTTT. This translates into CASSSGGPNSPLHF. The chain uses TRBV7-6 and TRBJ1-6; D is perhaps TRBD1 (5 bases). CDR1 is SGHVS and CDR2 is FNYEAQ in the germline V gene. The V end was cut by 4 bases, the J end by 6 bases, with 10 bases between. This CDR3 region has 14 residues. Drawing the rest from reference TRBV7-6 and TRBJ1-6, the complete variable domain is GAGVSQSPRYKVTKRGQDVALRCDPISGHVSLYWYRQALGQGPEFLTYFNYEAQQDKSGLPNDRFSAERPEGSISTLTIQRTEQRDSAMYRCASSSGGPNSPLHFGNGTRLTVT.

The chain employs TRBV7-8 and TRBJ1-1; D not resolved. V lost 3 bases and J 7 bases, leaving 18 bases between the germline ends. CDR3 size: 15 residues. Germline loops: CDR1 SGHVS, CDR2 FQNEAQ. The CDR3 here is CASSFRAGSNLEAFF. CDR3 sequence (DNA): TGTGCCAGCAGCTTTAGAGCGGGAAGCAACCTTGAAGCTTTCTTT.

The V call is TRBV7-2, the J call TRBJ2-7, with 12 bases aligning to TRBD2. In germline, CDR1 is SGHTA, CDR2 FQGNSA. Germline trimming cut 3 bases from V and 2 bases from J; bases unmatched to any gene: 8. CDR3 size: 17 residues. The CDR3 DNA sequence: TGTGCCAGCAGCTTCTCCGGGACTAGCGGGTTTCCCTACGAGCAGTACTTC. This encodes CASSFSGTSGFPYEQYF.

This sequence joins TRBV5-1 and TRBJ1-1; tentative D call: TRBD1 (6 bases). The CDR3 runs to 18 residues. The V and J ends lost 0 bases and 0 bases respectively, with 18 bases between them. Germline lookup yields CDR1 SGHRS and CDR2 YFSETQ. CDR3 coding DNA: TGCGCCAGCAGCTTGGAGCGCAGGGGAATAAGGATGAACACTGAAGCTTTCTTT. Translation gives CASSLERRGIRMNTEAFF.

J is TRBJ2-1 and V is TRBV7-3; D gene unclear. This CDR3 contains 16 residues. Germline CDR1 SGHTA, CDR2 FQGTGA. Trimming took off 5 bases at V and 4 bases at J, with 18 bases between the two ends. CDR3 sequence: CASSPVGPGAYNEQFF. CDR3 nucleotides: TGTGCCAGCAGCCCAGTTGGGCCTGGCGCTTACAATGAGCAGTTCTTC.

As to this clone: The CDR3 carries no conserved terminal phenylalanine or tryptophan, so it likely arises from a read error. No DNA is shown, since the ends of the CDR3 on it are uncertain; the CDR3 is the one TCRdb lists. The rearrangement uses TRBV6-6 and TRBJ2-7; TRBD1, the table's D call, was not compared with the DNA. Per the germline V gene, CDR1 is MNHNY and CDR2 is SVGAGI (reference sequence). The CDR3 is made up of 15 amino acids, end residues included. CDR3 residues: CASSYSKDGTGDLYI.

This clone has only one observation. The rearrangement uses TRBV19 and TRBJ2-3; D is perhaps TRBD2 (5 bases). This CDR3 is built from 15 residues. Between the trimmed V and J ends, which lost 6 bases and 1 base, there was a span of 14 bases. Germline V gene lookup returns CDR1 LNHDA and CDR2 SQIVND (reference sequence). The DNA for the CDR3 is TGTGCCAGTAGACAGAGCGGAAGCGGCACAGATACGCAGTATTTT. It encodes CASRQSGSGTDTQYF.

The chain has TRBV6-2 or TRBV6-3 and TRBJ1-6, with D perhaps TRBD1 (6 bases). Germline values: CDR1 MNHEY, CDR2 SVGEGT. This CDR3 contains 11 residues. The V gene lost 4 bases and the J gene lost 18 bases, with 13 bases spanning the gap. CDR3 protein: CASSSTGPRHF. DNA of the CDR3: TGTGCCAGCAGTTCTACAGGGCCGCGCCACTTT.

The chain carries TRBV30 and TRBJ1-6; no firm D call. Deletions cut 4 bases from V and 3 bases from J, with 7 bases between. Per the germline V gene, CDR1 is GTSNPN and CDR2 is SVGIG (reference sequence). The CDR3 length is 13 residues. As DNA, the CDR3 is TGTGCCTGGATTCCGGGCTATAATTCACCCCTCCACTTT. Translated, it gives CAWIPGYNSPLHF.

The CDR3 loop reads CASSSQLREETQYF. CDR3 nucleotide sequence: TGTGCCAGCAGCTCCCAGTTGCGGGAAGAGACCCAGTACTTC. The chain couples TRBV7-6 to TRBJ2-5; D is possibly TRBD2 (5 bases). Germline-derived CDR1 and CDR2 are SGHVS and FNYEAQ. CDR3 length equals 14 residues. Trimming stripped 4 bases from V and 3 bases from J, with 12 bases between.

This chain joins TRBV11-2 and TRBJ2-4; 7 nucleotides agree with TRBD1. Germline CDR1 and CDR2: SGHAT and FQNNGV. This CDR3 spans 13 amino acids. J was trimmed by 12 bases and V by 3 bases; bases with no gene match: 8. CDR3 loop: CASSFSSDRAQYF. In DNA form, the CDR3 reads TGTGCCAGCAGCTTTTCGAGTGACAGGGCTCAGTACTTC.

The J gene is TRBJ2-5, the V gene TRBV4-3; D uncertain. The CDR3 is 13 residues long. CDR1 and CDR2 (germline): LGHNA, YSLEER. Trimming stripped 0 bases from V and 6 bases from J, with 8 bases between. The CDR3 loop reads CASSQDFRKTQYF. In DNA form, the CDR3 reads TGCGCCAGCAGCCAAGATTTCAGAAAGACCCAGTACTTC.

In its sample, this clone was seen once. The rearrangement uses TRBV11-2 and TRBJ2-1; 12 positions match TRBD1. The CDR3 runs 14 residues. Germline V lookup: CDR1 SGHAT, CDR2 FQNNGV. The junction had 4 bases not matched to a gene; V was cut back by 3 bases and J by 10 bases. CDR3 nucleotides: TGTGCCAGCAGCTTGGGACAGGGGGCAGGAGAGCAGTTCTTC. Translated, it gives CASSLGQGAGEQFF.

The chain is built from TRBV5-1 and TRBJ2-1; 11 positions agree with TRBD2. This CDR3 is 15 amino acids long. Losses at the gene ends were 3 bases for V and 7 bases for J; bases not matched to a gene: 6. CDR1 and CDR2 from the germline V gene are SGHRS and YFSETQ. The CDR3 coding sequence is TGCGCCAGCAGCTCAATAGCGGGGGGGCCGAATGAGCAGTTCTTC. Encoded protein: CASSSIAGGPNEQFF.

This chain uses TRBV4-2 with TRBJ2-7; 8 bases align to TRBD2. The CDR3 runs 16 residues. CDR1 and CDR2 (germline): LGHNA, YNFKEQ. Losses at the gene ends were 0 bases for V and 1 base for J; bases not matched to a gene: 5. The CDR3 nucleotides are TGTGCCAGCAGCCAAGAACAGCAGCGGGGGTCCTACGAGCAGTACTTC. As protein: CASSQEQQRGSYEQYF.

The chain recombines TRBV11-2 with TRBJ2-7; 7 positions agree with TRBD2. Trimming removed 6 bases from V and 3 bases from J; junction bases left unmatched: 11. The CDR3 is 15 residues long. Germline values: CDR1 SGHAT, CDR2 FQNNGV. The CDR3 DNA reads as TGTGCCAGCAGTAACCTAGCGGCGGGTCTCTACGAGCAGTACTTC. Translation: CASSNLAAGLYEQYF.

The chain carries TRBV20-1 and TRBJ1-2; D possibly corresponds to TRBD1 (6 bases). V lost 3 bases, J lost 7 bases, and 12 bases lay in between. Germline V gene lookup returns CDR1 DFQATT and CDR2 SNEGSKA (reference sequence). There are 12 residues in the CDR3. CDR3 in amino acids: CSASLGRGGYTF. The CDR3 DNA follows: TGCAGTGCTAGTTTGGGCAGGGGTGGCTACACCTTC.